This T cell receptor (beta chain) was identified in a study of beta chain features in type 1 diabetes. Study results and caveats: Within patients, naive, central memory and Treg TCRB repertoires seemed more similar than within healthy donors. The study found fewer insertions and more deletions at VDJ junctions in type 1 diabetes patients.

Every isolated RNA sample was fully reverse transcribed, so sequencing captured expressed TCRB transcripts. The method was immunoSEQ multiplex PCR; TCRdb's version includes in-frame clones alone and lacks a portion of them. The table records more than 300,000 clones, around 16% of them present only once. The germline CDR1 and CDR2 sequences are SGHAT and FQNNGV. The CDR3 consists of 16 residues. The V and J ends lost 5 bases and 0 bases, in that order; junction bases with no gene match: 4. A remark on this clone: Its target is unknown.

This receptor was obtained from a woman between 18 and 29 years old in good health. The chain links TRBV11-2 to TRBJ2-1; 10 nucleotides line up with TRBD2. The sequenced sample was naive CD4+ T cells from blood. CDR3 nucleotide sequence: TGTGCCAGCAGCCGTTCTAGCGGGAGCTCCTACAATGAGCAGTTCTTC. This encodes CASSRSSGSSYNEQFF.